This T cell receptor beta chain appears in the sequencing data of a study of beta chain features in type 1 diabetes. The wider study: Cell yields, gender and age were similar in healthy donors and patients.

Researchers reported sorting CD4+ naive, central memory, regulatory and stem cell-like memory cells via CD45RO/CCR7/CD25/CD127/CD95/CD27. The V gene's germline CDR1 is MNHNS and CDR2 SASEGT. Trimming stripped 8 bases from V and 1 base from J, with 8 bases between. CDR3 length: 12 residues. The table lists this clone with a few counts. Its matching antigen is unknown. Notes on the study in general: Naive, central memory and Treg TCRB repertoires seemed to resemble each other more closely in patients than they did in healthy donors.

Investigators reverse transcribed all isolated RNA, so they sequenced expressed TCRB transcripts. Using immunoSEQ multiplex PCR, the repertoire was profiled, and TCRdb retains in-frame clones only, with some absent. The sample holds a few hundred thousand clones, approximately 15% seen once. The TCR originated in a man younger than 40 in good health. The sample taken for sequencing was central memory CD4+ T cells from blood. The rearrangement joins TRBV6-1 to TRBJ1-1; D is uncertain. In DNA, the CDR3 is TGTGCCAGCGTCACCTCGAACACTGAAGCTTTCTTT. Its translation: CASVTSNTEAFF.